This T cell receptor (beta chain) was captured by sequencing in a study of T cell repertoires and HLA-DP antigens. Study background: Transduced HeLa cells presented HLA-DP to CD4+ T cells. DNA input averaged approximately 220 ng in sorted CD137+CD4+ and approximately 1,200 ng in pre-culture CD4+. Study-level findings and limits: Clones undetected before culture averaged 36.3% against one allele and roughly 53% against the other.

As regards this clone: Its antigen is still unknown.

Average purity of the negatively selected CD4+ T cells was around 98%. TCRdb keeps only in-frame clones here, not all; method: immunoSEQ multiplex PCR. The table lists about 73,000 clones, 80% of them singletons. The CDR3 loop spans 17 amino acids. Germline loops: CDR1 MDHEN, CDR2 SYDVKM. Trimming left V 5 bases short and J 1 base short, with 20 bases between. The sequence was obtained from a man aged 55 to 69 in good health and CMV-seronegative. Material for sequencing was CD4+ T cells from PBMCs. The chain links TRBV28 to TRBJ2-5; D possibly corresponds to TRBD1 (6 bases). The CDR3 DNA follows: TGTGCCAGCAGTAAACGACAGGTGTATGTTTTCCAAGAGACCCAGTACTTC. This gives the protein CASSKRQVYVFQETQYF.